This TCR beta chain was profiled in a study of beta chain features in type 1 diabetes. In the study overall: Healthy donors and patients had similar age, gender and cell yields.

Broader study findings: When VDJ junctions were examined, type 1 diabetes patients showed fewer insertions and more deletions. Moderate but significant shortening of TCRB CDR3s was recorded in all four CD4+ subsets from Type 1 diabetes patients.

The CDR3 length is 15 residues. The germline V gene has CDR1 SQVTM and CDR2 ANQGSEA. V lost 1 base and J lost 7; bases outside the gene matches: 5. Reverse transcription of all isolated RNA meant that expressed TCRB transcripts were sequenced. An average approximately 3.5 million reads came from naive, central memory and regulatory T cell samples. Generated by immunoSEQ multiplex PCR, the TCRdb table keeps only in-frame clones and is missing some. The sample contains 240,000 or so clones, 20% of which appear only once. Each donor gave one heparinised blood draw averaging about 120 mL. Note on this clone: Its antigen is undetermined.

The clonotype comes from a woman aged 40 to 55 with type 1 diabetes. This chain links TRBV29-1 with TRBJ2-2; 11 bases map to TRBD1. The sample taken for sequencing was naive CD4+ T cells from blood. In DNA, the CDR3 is TGCAGCGTTGAAGCTGGACAGGGGGCTTACGGGGAGCTGTTTTTT. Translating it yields CSVEAGQGAYGELFF.